This note documents a single T cell receptor beta chain sequence. Its specificity is unknown. Repertoires were generated with immunoSEQ multiplex PCR, while TCRdb's copy carries only in-frame clones and drops some. This sample carries more than 550,000 clones, just under 75% of them seen once, and the ten largest clones take approximately 1.8%. The data belong to a study of shared clonotypes between healthy human individuals. Study-level results: Clonotypes not shared had lower generation probabilities than those common to all four donors.

Material for sequencing was memory CD4+ T cells sorted from blood. Documented subset: CD45RA-negative fraction. The clonotype originates from a woman aged 25 to 45 in good health.

The CDR3: CASSKEGGRTYEQYF. CDR3 coding DNA: TGTGCCAGCAGCAAAGAAGGGGGCAGGACTTACGAGCAGTACTTC. This chain uses TRBV21-1 with TRBJ2-7; TRBD1 was called by the table and not checked on the DNA. TRBV21-1 is a documented pseudogene. The CDR3 extends over 15 amino acids.